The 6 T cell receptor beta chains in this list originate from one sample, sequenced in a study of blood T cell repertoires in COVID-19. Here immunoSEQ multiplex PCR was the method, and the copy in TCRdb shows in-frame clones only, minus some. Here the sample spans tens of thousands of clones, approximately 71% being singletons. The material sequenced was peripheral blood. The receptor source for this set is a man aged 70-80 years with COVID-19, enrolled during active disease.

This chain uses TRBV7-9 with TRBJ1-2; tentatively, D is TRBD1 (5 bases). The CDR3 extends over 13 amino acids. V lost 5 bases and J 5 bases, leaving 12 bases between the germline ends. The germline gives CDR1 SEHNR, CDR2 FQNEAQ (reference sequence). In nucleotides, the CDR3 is TGTGCCAGCAGCCCCGCCGGGGGGTATGGCTACACCTTC. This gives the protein CASSPAGGYGYTF.

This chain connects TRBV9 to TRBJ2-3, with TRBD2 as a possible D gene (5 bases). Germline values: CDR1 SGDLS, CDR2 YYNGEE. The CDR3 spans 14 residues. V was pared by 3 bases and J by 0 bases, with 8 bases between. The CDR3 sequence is CASSASSSTDTQYF. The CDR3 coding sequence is TGTGCCAGCAGCGCTAGCAGTAGCACAGATACGCAGTATTTT.

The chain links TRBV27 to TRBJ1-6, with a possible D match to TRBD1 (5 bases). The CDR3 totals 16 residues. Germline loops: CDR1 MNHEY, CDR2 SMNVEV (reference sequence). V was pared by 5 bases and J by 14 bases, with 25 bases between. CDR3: CASSLTGQGPTGSLHF. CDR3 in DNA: TGTGCCAGCAGTCTAACGGGTCAGGGCCCAACCGGATCCCTCCACTTT.

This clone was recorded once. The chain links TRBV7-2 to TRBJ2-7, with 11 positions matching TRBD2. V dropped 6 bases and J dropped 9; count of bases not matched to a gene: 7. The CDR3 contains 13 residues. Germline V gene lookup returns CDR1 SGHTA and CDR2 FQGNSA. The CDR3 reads CASRTSGSGVQYF. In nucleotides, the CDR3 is TGTGCCAGCAGAACTAGCGGGAGTGGGGTGCAGTACTTC.

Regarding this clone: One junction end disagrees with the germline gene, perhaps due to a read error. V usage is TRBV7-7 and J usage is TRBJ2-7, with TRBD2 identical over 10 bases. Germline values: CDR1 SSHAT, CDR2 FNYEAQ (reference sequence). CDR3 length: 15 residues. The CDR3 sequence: CASSSGTSATNEQYF. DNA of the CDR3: TGTGCTAGCAGCTCCGGGACTAGCGCCACAAACGAGCAGTACTTC. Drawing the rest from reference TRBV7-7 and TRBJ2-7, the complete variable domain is GAGVSQSPRYKVTKRGQDVTLRCDPISSHATLYWYQQALGQGPEFLTYFNYEAQPDKSGLPSDRFSAERPEGSISTLTIQRTEQRDSAMYRCASSSGTSATNEQYFGPGTRLTVT.

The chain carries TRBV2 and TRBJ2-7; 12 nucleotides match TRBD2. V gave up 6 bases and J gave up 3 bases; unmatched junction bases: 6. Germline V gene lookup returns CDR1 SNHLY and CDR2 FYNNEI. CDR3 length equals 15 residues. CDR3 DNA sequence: TGTGCCAGCAGGTCCGGGACTAGCGGGTTCTACGAGCAGTACTTC. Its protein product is CASRSGTSGFYEQYF.